This TCR beta chain stems from a study of OX40 agonist ivuxolimab in advanced cancers. Clones were read by immunoSEQ multiplex PCR, and TCRdb kept only the in-frame ones, dropping some. Of 50,000 to 70,000 clones listed, about nine tenths were seen once; the top ten hold roughly 1.2%. With baseline, cycle 4 day 1, and cycle 7 day 1 as timepoints, blood was sampled. The clonotype was recovered from an adult with an advanced solid tumor such as melanoma, head and neck, liver or kidney cancer. Here the sequenced sample was CD4+ or CD8+ T cells sorted from blood, taken in a trial of the OX40 agonist ivuxolimab.

This CDR3 is CASSPAGVTDTQYF. DNA for the CDR3: TGTGCCAGTAGCCCAGCGGGAGTCACCGATACGCAGTATTTT. The rearrangement links TRBV19 to TRBJ2-3; 8 nucleotides agree with TRBD2. Germline values: CDR1 LNHDA, CDR2 SQIVND (reference sequence). The CDR3 runs 14 residues. The ends lost 6 bases at V and 6 bases at J; junction bases unmatched: 8.